These 22 T cell receptor beta chains came from one sample sequenced in a study of CD8+CD57+ T cells in acquired aplastic anemia. Genomic DNA constituted the template upon which TCR beta VDJ and CDR3 profiling was performed. TCRdb re-derived calls from the reads in MiXCR, one entry per CDR3 protein. Among 200,000 to 250,000 distinct CDR3 sequences listed, around three fifths were seen once. Previously, flow cytometry had revealed CD8+CD57+ cell expansion in the patients chosen for sequencing. Input material: sorted CD4+, CD8+, or CD8+CD57+ T cells (not recorded which) from PBMCs. The origin of the receptors is a human donor with aplastic anemia.

This clonotype was seen more than once but under ten times. The CDR3 is CATSDFKSEPNTGELFF. DNA of the CDR3: TGTGCCACCAGTGATTTCAAGTCGGAGCCGAACACCGGGGAGCTGTTTTTT. The chain couples TRBV24-1 to TRBJ2-2; D not resolved. Per the germline V gene, CDR1 is KGHDR and CDR2 is SFDVKD. Trimming pared 1 base from V and 0 bases from J, leaving 11 bases between. The CDR3 is 17 amino acids.

This clonotype appeared many times. The V gene is TRBV5-1, the J gene TRBJ2-4, with D perhaps TRBD2 (5 bases). The germline CDR1 and CDR2 sequences are SGHRS and YFSETQ. The CDR3 is 16 residues long. The V end lost 1 base, the J end lost 4 bases, and 15 bases lay between the germline ends. The CDR3 loop reads CASSLFLSTGKNIQYF. CDR3 coding DNA: TGCGCCAGCAGCTTGTTTTTATCTACGGGAAAAAACATTCAGTACTTC.

The chain combines TRBV5-1 with TRBJ2-5, with 7 bases lining up with TRBD1. Germline-derived CDR1 and CDR2 are SGHRS and YFSETQ. The junction had 4 bases not matched to a gene; V was cut back by 7 bases and J by 1 base. The CDR3 is 13 amino acids. The CDR3 nucleotides are TGCGCCAGCGGCCAGGGGGTCCAAGAGACCCAGTACTTC. Amino acids: CASGQGVQETQYF.

The V gene is TRBV5-6, the J gene TRBJ2-6; TRBD1 aligns across 10 bases. Germline assignment: CDR1 SGHDT and CDR2 YYEEEE. CDR3 length: 18 residues. Germline trimming cut 0 bases from V and 2 bases from J; bases unmatched to any gene: 5. CDR3 sequence: CASSLGGTGVPGANVLTF. The CDR3 DNA is TGTGCCAGCAGCTTGGGGGGGACAGGGGTCCCTGGGGCCAACGTCCTGACTTTC.

This chain uses TRBV7-8 with TRBJ1-2; D remains ambiguous. Trimming took 5 bases from V and 0 from J, leaving 16 bases between them. CDR1 SGHVS and CDR2 FQNEAQ come from the germline V gene. The CDR3 is made up of 16 amino acids. The CDR3 DNA reads as TGTGCCAGCAGCCCAGCACCAAGGCCTGCTAACTATGGCTACACCTTC. Its protein product is CASSPAPRPANYGYTF.

This clonotype was counted a single time. This chain links TRBV7-9 with TRBJ1-6; a weak D match, TRBD1 (5 bases). Trimming left V 0 bases short and J 3 bases short, with 12 bases between. From germline, CDR1 is SEHNR and CDR2 FQNEAQ (reference sequence). This CDR3 is built from 17 residues. This CDR3 reads CASSLAYPDSYNSPLHF. CDR3 in DNA: TGTGCCAGCAGCTTAGCGTATCCTGACAGCTATAATTCACCCCTCCACTTT.

As concerns this clonotype: Its ends do not fully match the called genes, so a read error is possible. This chain connects TRBV2 to TRBJ2-5; tentatively, D is TRBD1 (5 bases). CDR1 SNHLY and CDR2 FYNNEI come from the germline V gene. CDR3 size: 16 residues. CDR3 sequence: CASSQDGTGLGETQYF. In nucleotides, the CDR3 is TGCGCCAGCAGCCAAGACGGAACAGGTCTTGGAGAGACCCAGTACTTC.

In DNA form, the CDR3 reads TGCAGTGCTAGTTCTTGGACAGGGGGCAACGAGCAGTACTTC. Translation: CSASSWTGGNEQYF. V gene TRBV20-1 combines with J gene TRBJ2-7, with 11 bases identical to TRBD1. There are 14 residues in the CDR3. J was trimmed by 5 bases and V by 3 bases; bases with no gene match: 6. Germline values: CDR1 DFQATT, CDR2 SNEGSKA (reference sequence).

The genes are TRBV10-3 and TRBJ2-3, with D perhaps given as TRBD1 or TRBD2 (7 bases each). V shed 6 bases and J shed 6 bases, with 10 bases lying between them. The CDR3 sequence is 12 residues long. Germline CDR1 is ENHRY and CDR2 is SYGVKD. The CDR3 nucleotides read TGTGCCATCAGCCAGGGGGGGGATACGCAGTATTTT. Translated, it gives CAISQGGDTQYF.

The chain combines TRBV19 with TRBJ2-7; no reliable D call. The V gene lost 5 bases and the J gene lost 4 bases, with 9 bases spanning the gap. Germline CDR1 reads LNHDA; CDR2 reads SQIVND (reference sequence). The CDR3 has 12 residues. The CDR3 bases are TGTGCCAGTAGTTCACCCCATTACGAGCAGTACTTC. It codes for CASSSPHYEQYF. The whole variable domain, filled in from reference TRBV19 and TRBJ2-7, reads DGGITQSPKYLFRKEGQNVTLSCEQNLNHDAMYWYRQDPGQGLRLIYYSQIVNDFQKGDIAEGYSVSREKKESFPLTVTSAQKNPTAFYLCASSSPHYEQYFGPGTRLTVT.

This clonotype was observed many times. This chain uses TRBV20-1 with TRBJ2-1; 8 bases are shared with TRBD2. Losses at the gene ends were 5 bases for V and 9 bases for J; bases not matched to a gene: 15. Germline values: CDR1 DFQATT, CDR2 SNEGSKA (reference sequence). This CDR3 contains 15 residues. CDR3 residues: CSAFEAYGGAGEQFF. CDR3 DNA sequence: TGCAGTGCTTTCGAGGCGTACGGGGGGGCGGGTGAGCAGTTCTTC.

The V call is TRBV10-3, the J call TRBJ2-7, with 13 bases matching TRBD2. The CDR3 extends over 14 amino acids. Trimming at V came to 8 bases and at J to 3 bases, leaving 4 bases not matched to a gene. The germline V gene encodes CDR1 ENHRY and CDR2 SYGVKD. CDR3 DNA: TGTGCCATCGCGGGACTAGCGGGGTTCTACGAGCAGTACTTC. Its translation: CAIAGLAGFYEQYF.

This clonotype was detected only once. The chain links TRBV20-1 to TRBJ2-1; 11 positions agree with TRBD2. The CDR3 is made up of 18 amino acids. V lost 0 bases, J lost 10 bases, and 17 bases stayed unmatched. In germline, CDR1 is DFQATT, CDR2 SNEGSKA (reference sequence). The CDR3 region is CSARDPTWSSGRYAEQFF. The CDR3 DNA reads as TGCAGTGCTAGAGACCCCACCTGGTCTAGCGGGAGGTATGCGGAGCAGTTCTTC.

The rearrangement joins TRBV7-9 to TRBJ1-1; D might be TRBD1 (5 bases). In germline, CDR1 is SEHNR, CDR2 FQNEAQ (reference sequence). Trimming took 5 bases from V and 8 from J, leaving 9 bases between them. The CDR3 runs 11 residues. The DNA of the CDR3 is TGTGCCAGCAGCCCGGGACTAGAAGCTTTCTTT. Its protein product is CASSPGLEAFF.

This clonotype has a single count. The genes are TRBV19 and TRBJ1-5; D is perhaps TRBD1 (6 bases). V shed 5 bases and J shed 8 bases, with 16 bases lying between them. The CDR3 contains 14 residues. CDR1 is LNHDA, CDR2 SQIVND, per germline (reference sequence). CDR3 in amino acids: CASSAHRALEPQHF. Here the CDR3 DNA reads TGTGCCAGTAGTGCACACAGGGCCCTCGAGCCCCAGCATTTT. Combining the CDR3 with reference TRBV19 and TRBJ1-5 gives the whole variable domain DGGITQSPKYLFRKEGQNVTLSCEQNLNHDAMYWYRQDPGQGLRLIYYSQIVNDFQKGDIAEGYSVSREKKESFPLTVTSAQKNPTAFYLCASSAHRALEPQHFGDGTRLSIL.

This clonotype was seen a handful of times. The chain uses TRBV10-3 and TRBJ2-5; 7 nucleotides line up with TRBD2. The CDR3 spans 12 residues. Germline CDR1 ENHRY, CDR2 SYGVKD. With V trimmed by 8 bases and J by 0 bases, 0 bases remained unmatched. CDR3 amino acids: CAIGTNQETQYF. The CDR3 region has the DNA TGTGCCATCGGGACTAACCAAGAGACCCAGTACTTC.

This chain joins TRBV7-2 and TRBJ1-1; D is unresolved. This CDR3 comprises 10 residues. V shed 3 bases and J shed 9 bases, with 5 bases lying between them. CDR1 and CDR2 from the germline V gene are SGHTA and FQGNSA. The CDR3 sequence: CASSFLQAFF. CDR3 in DNA: TGTGCCAGCAGCTTTTTACAAGCTTTCTTT.

This clonotype was detected only a few times. The rearrangement links TRBV10-2 to TRBJ2-7; TRBD2 matches 9 bases. Trimming at V came to 10 bases and at J to 5 bases, leaving 12 bases not matched to a gene. This CDR3 comprises 14 residues. Germline V lookup: CDR1 WSHSY, CDR2 SAAADI. In DNA, the CDR3 is TGCGCCACCCGATCCGGGACTAGCATCGACGAGCAGTACTTC. Its translation: CATRSGTSIDEQYF.

This rearrangement joins TRBV12-3 or TRBV12-4 to TRBJ2-5; D is perhaps TRBD1 (6 bases). This CDR3 contains 14 residues. In DNA form, the CDR3 reads TGTGCTAGTGGTTTGATGGACAGCGAAGAGACCCAGTACTTC. The encoded protein is CASGLMDSEETQYF.

This rearrangement joins TRBV29-1 to TRBJ1-1; the D is unclear. The CDR3 consists of 13 residues. The germline V gene encodes CDR1 SQVTM and CDR2 ANQGSEA. V lost 4 bases and J lost 0, with 9 bases in between. CDR3 sequence reads: CSVGRIMNTEAFF. In nucleotides, the CDR3 is TGCAGCGTTGGGCGTATCATGAACACTGAAGCTTTCTTT.

The chain carries TRBV7-9 and TRBJ2-5; D is possibly TRBD1 or TRBD2 (5 bases each). Trimming cost V 0 bases and J 5 bases, with 7 bases left between them. The length of the CDR3 is 13 residues. Germline V gives CDR1 SEHNR, CDR2 FQNEAQ (reference sequence). The CDR3 region has the DNA TGTGCCAGCAGCTTAGCAGGGGACGAGACCCAGTACTTC. It specifies CASSLAGDETQYF.

The rearrangement links TRBV19 to TRBJ1-5; D gene ambiguous. From germline, CDR1 is LNHDA and CDR2 SQIVND (reference sequence). The CDR3 is 13 residues long. V was clipped by 2 bases and J by 3 bases, with 5 bases between them. CDR3 bases: TGTGCCAGTAGTATACAAATCAATCAGCCCCAGCATTTT. Translated: CASSIQINQPQHF.